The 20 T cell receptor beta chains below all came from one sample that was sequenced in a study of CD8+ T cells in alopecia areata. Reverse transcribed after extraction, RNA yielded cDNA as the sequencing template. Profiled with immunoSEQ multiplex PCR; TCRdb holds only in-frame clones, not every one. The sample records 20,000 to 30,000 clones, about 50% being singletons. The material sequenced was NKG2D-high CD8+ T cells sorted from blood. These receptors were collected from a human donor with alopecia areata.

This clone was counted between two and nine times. CDR3 residues: CASRYSEGLADTQYF. The CDR3 bases are TGCGCCAGCCGCTATAGTGAGGGGCTCGCAGATACGCAGTATTTT. The chain recombines TRBV5-1 with TRBJ2-3; the D call may be TRBD1 or TRBD2 (5 bases each). This CDR3 comprises 15 residues. CDR1 and CDR2 (germline): SGHRS, YFSETQ. Trimming shortened V by 7 bases and J by 4 bases, and 19 bases separated the two germline ends.

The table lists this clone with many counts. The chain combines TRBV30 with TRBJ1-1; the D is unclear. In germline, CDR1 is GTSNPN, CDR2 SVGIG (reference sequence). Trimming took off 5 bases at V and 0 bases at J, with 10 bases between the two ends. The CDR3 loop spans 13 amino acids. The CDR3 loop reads CAWRDFMNTEAFF. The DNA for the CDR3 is TGTGCCTGGCGGGATTTCATGAACACTGAAGCTTTCTTT. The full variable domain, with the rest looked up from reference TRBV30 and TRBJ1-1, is SQTIHQWPATLVQPVGSPLSLECTVEGTSNPNLYWYRQAAGRGLQLLFYSVGIGQISSEVPQNLSASRPQDRQFILSSKKLLLSDSGFYLCAWRDFMNTEAFFGQGTRLTVV.

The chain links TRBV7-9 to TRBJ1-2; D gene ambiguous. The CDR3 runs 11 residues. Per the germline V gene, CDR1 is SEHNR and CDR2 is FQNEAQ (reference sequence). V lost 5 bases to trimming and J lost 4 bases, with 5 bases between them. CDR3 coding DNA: TGTGCCAGCAGCCCCCCCTATGGCTACACCTTC. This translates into CASSPPYGYTF.

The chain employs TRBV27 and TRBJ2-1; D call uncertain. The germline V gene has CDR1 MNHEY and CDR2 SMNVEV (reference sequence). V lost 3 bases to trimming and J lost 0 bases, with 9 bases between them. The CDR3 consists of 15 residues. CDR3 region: CASSFAPSSYNEQFF. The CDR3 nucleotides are TGTGCCAGCAGTTTTGCGCCGAGCTCCTACAATGAGCAGTTCTTC.

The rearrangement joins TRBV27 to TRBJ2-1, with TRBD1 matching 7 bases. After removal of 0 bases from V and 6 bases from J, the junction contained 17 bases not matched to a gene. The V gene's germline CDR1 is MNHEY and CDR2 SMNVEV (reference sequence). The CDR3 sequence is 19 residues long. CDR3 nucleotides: TGTGCCAGCAGTTTATCGGCAGGGGGATGGTTCGGGTGGGTCAATGAGCAGTTCTTC. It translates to CASSLSAGGWFGWVNEQFF.

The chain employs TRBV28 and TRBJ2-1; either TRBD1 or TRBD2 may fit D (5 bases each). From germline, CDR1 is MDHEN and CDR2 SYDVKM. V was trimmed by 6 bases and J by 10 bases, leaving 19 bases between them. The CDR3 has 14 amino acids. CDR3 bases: TGTGCCAGCAGCTTGGGGGTAGCTTCGGGGGAGCAGTTCTTC. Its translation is CASSLGVASGEQFF.

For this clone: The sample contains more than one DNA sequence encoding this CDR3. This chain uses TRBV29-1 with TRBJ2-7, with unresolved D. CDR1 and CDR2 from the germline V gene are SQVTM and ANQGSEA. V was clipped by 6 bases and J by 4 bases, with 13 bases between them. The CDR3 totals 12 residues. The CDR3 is CSVEVADYEQYF. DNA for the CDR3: TGCAGCGTAGAGGTGGCGGATTACGAGCAGTACTTC.

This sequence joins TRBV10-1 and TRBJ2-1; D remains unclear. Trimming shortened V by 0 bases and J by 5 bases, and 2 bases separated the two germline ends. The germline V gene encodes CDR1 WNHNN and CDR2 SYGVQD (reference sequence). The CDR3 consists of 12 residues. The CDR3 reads CASSESNNEQFF. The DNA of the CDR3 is TGCGCCAGCAGTGAGTCGAACAATGAGCAGTTCTTC.

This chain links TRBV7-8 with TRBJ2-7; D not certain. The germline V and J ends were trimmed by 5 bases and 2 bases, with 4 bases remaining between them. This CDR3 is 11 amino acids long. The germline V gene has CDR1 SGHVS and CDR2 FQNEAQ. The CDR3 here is CASSGTYEQYF. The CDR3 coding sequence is TGTGCCAGCAGCGGGACCTACGAGCAGTACTTC. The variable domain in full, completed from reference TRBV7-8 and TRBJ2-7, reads GAGVSQSPRYKVAKRGQDVALRCDPISGHVSLFWYQQALGQGPEFLTYFQNEAQLDKSGLPSDRFFAERPEGSVSTLKIQRTQQEDSAVYLCASSGTYEQYFGPGTRLTVT.

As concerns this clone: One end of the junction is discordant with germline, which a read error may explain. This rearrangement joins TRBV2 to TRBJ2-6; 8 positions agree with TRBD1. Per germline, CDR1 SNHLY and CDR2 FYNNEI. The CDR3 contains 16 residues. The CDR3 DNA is TGTGCCACCCTCGGACAGGGTCCTACTGGTGCCAACGTCCTGACTTTC. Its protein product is CATLGQGPTGANVLTF.

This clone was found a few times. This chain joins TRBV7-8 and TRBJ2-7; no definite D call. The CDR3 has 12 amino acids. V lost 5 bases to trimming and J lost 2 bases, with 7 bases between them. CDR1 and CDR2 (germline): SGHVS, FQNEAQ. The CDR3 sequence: CASSLTPYEQYF. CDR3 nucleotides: TGTGCCAGCAGCCTCACCCCCTACGAGCAGTACTTC.

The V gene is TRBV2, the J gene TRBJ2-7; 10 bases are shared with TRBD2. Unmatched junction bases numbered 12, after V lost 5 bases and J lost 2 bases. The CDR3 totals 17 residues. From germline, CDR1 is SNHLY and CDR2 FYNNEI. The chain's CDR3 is CASSYGLAAQGTYEQYF. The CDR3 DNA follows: TGTGCCAGCAGTTATGGACTAGCGGCCCAGGGAACCTACGAGCAGTACTTC.

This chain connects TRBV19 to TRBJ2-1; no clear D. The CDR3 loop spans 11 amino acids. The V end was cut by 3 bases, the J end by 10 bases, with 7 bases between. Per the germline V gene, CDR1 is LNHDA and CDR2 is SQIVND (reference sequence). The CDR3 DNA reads TGTGCCAGTAGTATGGGATGGGAGCAGTTCTTC. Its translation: CASSMGWEQFF.

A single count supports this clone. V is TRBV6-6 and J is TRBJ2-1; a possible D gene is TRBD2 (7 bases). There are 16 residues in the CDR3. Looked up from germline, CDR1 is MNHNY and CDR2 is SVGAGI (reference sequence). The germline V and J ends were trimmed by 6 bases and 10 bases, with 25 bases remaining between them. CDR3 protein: CASSHLRAGHPGEQFF. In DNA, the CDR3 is TGTGCCAGCAGCCACCTCCGAGCGGGACATCCGGGGGAGCAGTTCTTC.

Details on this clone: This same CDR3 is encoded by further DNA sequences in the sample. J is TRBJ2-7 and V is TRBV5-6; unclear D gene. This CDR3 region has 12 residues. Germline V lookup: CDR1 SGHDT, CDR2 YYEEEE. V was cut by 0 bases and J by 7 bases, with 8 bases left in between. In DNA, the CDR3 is TGTGCCAGCAGCTTGGGAGGTGGGGAGCAGTACTTC. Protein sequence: CASSLGGGEQYF. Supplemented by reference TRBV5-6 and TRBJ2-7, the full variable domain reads DAGVTQSPTHLIKTRGQQVTLRCSPKSGHDTVSWYQQALGQGPQFIFQYYEEEERQRGNFPDRFSGHQFPNYSSELNVNALLLGDSALYLCASSLGGGEQYFGPGTRLTVT.

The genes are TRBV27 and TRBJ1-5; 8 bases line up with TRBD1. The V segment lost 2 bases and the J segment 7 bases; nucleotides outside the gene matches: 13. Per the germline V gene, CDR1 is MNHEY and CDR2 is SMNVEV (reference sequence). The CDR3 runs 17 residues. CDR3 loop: CASSLIGRAGGDQPQHF. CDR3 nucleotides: TGTGCCAGCAGTTTAATCGGAAGGGCAGGGGGCGACCAGCCCCAGCATTTT.

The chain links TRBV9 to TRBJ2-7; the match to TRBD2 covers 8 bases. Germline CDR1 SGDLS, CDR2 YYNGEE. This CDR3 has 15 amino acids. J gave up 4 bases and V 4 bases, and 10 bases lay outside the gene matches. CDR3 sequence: CASSPTGGGGYEQYF. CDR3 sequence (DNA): TGTGCCAGCAGCCCCACCGGGGGGGGTGGATACGAGCAGTACTTC.

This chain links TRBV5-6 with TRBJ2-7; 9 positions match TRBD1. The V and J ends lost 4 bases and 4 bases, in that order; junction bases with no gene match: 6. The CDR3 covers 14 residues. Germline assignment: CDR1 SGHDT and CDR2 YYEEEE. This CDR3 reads CASSAGQGSYEQYF. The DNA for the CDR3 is TGTGCCAGCAGCGCCGGACAGGGGAGTTACGAGCAGTACTTC. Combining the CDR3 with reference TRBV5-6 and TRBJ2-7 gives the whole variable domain DAGVTQSPTHLIKTRGQQVTLRCSPKSGHDTVSWYQQALGQGPQFIFQYYEEEERQRGNFPDRFSGHQFPNYSSELNVNALLLGDSALYLCASSAGQGSYEQYFGPGTRLTVT.

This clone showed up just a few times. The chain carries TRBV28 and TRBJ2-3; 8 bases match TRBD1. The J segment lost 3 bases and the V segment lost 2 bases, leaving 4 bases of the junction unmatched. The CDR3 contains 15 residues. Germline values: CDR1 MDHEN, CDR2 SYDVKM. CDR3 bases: TGTGCCAGCAGTTTAGATCAGGGGGCGACAGATACGCAGTATTTT. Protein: CASSLDQGATDTQYF.

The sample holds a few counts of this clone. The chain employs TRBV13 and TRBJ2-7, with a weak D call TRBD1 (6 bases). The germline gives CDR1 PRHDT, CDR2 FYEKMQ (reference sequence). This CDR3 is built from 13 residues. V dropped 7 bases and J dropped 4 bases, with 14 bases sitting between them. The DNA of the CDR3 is TGTGCCAGCACCCAGACAGGCTATTACGAGCAGTACTTC. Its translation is CASTQTGYYEQYF.